This is a list of T cell receptor beta chains from one sample in a study of identical twins. TCRdb reprocessed the 5' RACE reads with MiXCR, giving one entry per CDR3 protein. The sample lists approximately 1.8 million distinct CDR3 sequences; about 32% were seen once. Material for sequencing was cord blood. The receptors stem from a newborn girl in good health. The CDR3 runs from the conserved cysteine through the conserved F or W. Each record gives: D gene, clone size, J gene, V gene, CDR3 protein, CDR3 DNA. The D gene is left open where the match is weak. Where a row states a size, it is once, few, many or the class of an expanded clone; other rows omit it.

TRBD1	NA	TRBJ2-7	TRBV6-1	CASRGWGQGVAHEQYF	TGTGCCAGCAGGGGCTGGGGACAGGGGGTTGCCCACGAGCAGTACTTC
NA	few	TRBJ2-3	TRBV28	CASSLELPRTDTQYF	TGTGCCAGCAGTTTAGAACTCCCCCGCACAGATACGCAGTATTTT
NA	many	TRBJ2-7	TRBV6-5	CASSPRRYEQYF	TGTGCCAGCAGCCCACGGAGATACGAGCAGTACTTC
NA	NA	TRBJ2-5	TRBV29-1	CSVAHNEQYF	TGCAGCGTTGCCCACAATGAGCAGTACTTC
TRBD2	NA	TRBJ2-2	TRBV5-1	CASSLAAGLAGPTNTGELFF	TGCGCCAGCAGCTTGGCCGCGGGACTAGCGGGGCCTACGAACACCGGGGAGCTGTTTTTT
NA	NA	TRBJ2-1	TRBV7-2	CASSLLPFLGSYNEQFF	TGTGCCAGCAGCTTGCTACCGTTTTTAGGCTCCTACAATGAGCAGTTCTTC
NA	NA	TRBJ2-5	TRBV20-1	CSARPSSGQETQYF	TGCAGTGCTAGACCTAGTAGCGGCCAAGAGACCCAGTACTTC
TRBD2	NA	TRBJ2-1	TRBV5-4	CASSLGSGVNNEQFF	TGTGCCAGCAGCTTGGGGAGCGGGGTCAACAATGAGCAGTTCTTC
NA	few	TRBJ2-4	TRBV28	CASSLQGLRAKNIQYF	TGTGCCAGCAGTTTACAGGGGCTGAGGGCCAAAAACATTCAGTACTTC
NA	NA	TRBJ2-7	TRBV7-8	CASSLGLGVSTYEQYF	TGTGCCAGCAGCTTAGGGTTGGGGGTGTCAACGTACGAGCAGTACTTC
TRBD2	NA	TRBJ2-4	TRBV5-4	CASSPGLVGRLAKNIQYF	TGTGCCAGCAGCCCGGGACTAGTGGGGCGACTAGCCAAAAACATTCAGTACTTC
NA	once	TRBJ2-5	TRBV3-1	CASSQVRYLQETQYF	TGTGCCAGCAGCCAAGTTCGGTACCTCCAAGAGACCCAGTACTTC
NA	few	TRBJ2-7	TRBV3-1	CASSSIMLAAYEQYF	TGTGCCAGCAGCTCAATAATGCTAGCAGCCTACGAGCAGTACTTC
NA	NA	TRBJ1-5	TRBV6-2/TRBV6-3	CASTQWFGQPQHF	TGTGCCAGCACCCAATGGTTCGGTCAGCCCCAGCATTTT
NA	NA	TRBJ2-1	TRBV12-3/TRBV12-4	CASSLALVPREQFF	TGTGCCAGCAGTTTAGCGTTGGTACCTCGGGAGCAGTTCTTC
NA	few	TRBJ1-5	TRBV21-1	CASSKRTGTIRSNQPQHF	TGTGCCAGCAGCAAAAGGACAGGGACGATCCGTAGCAATCAGCCCCAGCATTTT
TRBD2	NA	TRBJ2-1	TRBV20-1	CSASSSGSIDEQFF	TGCAGTGCTAGCTCTAGCGGGAGCATCGATGAGCAGTTCTTC
TRBD1	few	TRBJ1-5	TRBV29-1	CSVAKTGGNQPQHF	TGCAGCGTCGCTAAGACAGGGGGAAATCAGCCCCAGCATTTT
NA	NA	TRBJ1-2	TRBV29-1	CSVEEDQGGYTF	TGCAGCGTTGAAGAAGATCAGGGTGGCTACACCTTC
TRBD2	NA	TRBJ2-1	TRBV20-1	CSAPASGVNEQFF	TGCAGTGCCCCTGCTAGCGGGGTGAATGAGCAGTTCTTC
TRBD2	NA	TRBJ2-7	TRBV28	CAGGGGAASGNEQYF	TGTGCCGGAGGTGGAGGGGCGGCTAGCGGGAACGAGCAGTACTTC
TRBD2	many	TRBJ2-7	TRBV10-3	CAISELAGSSYEQYF	TGTGCCATCAGTGAGCTAGCGGGGAGCTCCTACGAGCAGTACTTC
TRBD2	few	TRBJ2-1	TRBV6-2/TRBV6-3	CASSKSGRFYNEQFF	TGTGCCAGCAGTAAAAGCGGGAGGTTTTACAATGAGCAGTTCTTC
NA	NA	TRBJ1-5	TRBV2	CASRELFGDNQPQHF	TGTGCCAGCAGGGAACTATTTGGGGACAATCAGCCCCAGCATTTT
NA	once	TRBJ2-3	TRBV24-1	CATSGLAAGAPSTDTQYF	TGTGCCACCAGTGGTTTGGCTGCGGGGGCACCTAGCACAGATACGCAGTATTTT
TRBD2	NA	TRBJ2-7	TRBV29-1	CSASGRASKQYF	TGCAGCGCTAGCGGGAGGGCCTCCAAGCAGTACTTC
NA	few	TRBJ2-3	TRBV10-3	CAISDGVGGATDTQYF	TGTGCCATCAGTGATGGAGTGGGGGGGGCGACAGATACGCAGTATTTT
TRBD2	NA	TRBJ2-1	TRBV7-2	CASSLDRAGLIYNEQFF	TGTGCCAGCAGCTTAGATCGAGCGGGGTTGATCTACAATGAGCAGTTCTTC
NA	NA	TRBJ1-6	TRBV6-1	CASSDSESSYNSPLHF	TGTGCCAGCAGTGACTCAGAGAGCTCCTATAATTCACCCCTCCACTTT
TRBD2	many	TRBJ2-1	TRBV29-1	CSATVGTSGRGSYNEQFF	TGCAGCGCGACCGTAGGGACTAGCGGACGTGGCTCCTACAATGAGCAGTTCTTC
NA	few	TRBJ1-5	TRBV3-1	CASSRGRYNQPQHF	TGTGCCAGCAGCCGGGGACGGTACAATCAGCCCCAGCATTTT